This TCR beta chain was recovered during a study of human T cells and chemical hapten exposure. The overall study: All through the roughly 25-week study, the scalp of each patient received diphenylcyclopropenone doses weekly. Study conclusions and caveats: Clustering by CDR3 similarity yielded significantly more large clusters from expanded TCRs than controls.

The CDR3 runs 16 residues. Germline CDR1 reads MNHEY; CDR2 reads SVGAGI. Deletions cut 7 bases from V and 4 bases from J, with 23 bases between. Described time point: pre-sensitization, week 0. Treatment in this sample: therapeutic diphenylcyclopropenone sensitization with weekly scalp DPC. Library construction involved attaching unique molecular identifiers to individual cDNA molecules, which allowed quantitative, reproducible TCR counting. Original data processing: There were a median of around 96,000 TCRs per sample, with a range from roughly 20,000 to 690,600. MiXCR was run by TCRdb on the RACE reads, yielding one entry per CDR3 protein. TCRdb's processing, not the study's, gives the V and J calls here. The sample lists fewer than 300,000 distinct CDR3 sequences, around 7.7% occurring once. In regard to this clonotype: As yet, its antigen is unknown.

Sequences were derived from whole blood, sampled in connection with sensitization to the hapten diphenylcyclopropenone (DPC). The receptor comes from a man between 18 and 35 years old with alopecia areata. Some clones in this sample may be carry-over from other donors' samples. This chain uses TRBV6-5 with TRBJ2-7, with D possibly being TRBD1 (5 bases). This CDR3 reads CASTRVVRPYSYEQYF. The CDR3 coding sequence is TGTGCCAGCACCAGGGTGGTACGCCCCTACTCGTACGAGCAGTACTTC.